The 30 T cell receptor beta chains below come from one sample, sequenced in a study of blood T cell repertoires in COVID-19. Some clones are missing from TCRdb's copy, which holds only in-frame ones; the method was immunoSEQ multiplex PCR. The data show 250,000 to 300,000 clones, about 89% seen once. Source material: PBMCs or T cells enriched from blood (not recorded which). The receptor set was obtained from a human donor in a cohort exposed to, infected with or recovered from COVID-19 (not recorded which). The donor label of this sample is uncertain.

The chain uses TRBV28 and TRBJ1-3; D is uncertain. The V end lost 7 bases, the J end lost 4 bases, and 20 bases lay between the germline ends. In germline, CDR1 is MDHEN, CDR2 SYDVKM. The CDR3 runs to 16 residues. CDR3 amino acids: CASTPVVASGGNTIYF. Here the CDR3 DNA reads TGTGCCAGCACCCCGGTAGTCGCTAGTGGAGGAAACACCATATATTTT.

The rearrangement joins TRBV7-3 to TRBJ2-1; 14 bases align to TRBD2. V shed 5 bases, J shed 0 bases, and the junction held 3 bases outside the gene matches. The CDR3 loop spans 17 amino acids. Germline CDR1 and CDR2: SGHTA and FQGTGA. Here the CDR3 DNA reads TGTGCCAGCAGCCCCGGGACTAGCGGGAGCTCCTACAATGAGCAGTTCTTC. It encodes CASSPGTSGSSYNEQFF.

The rearrangement uses TRBV5-8 and TRBJ2-5; 8 nucleotides agree with TRBD1. Unmatched junction bases numbered 7, after V lost 2 bases and J lost 4 bases. This CDR3 contains 15 residues. CDR1 is SGHTS, CDR2 YDEGEE, per germline. The CDR3 protein is CASSFRQGSRETQYF. In DNA, the CDR3 is TGTGCCAGCAGCTTCCGACAGGGGTCGAGAGAGACCCAGTACTTC.

The genes are TRBV9 and TRBJ1-1; D is unclear. Germline assignment: CDR1 SGDLS and CDR2 YYNGEE. Trimming removed 3 bases at V and 5 bases at J, with 11 bases between. The CDR3 loop spans 13 amino acids. The CDR3 sequence is CASSAAVRTEAFF. Here the CDR3 DNA reads TGTGCCAGCAGCGCTGCGGTTAGGACTGAAGCTTTCTTT.

This clone was found once. The chain links TRBV29-1 to TRBJ2-7, with TRBD1 identical over 9 bases. Unmatched junction bases numbered 6, after V lost 3 bases and J lost 3 bases. CDR1 is SQVTM and CDR2 is ANQGSEA in the germline V gene. The CDR3 runs to 14 residues. CDR3 sequence (DNA): TGCAGCGTTGACCCTGGGACAGGGTACTACGAGCAGTACTTC. Amino acid sequence: CSVDPGTGYYEQYF.

The V call is TRBV30, the J call TRBJ1-2; D unclear. Per germline, CDR1 GTSNPN and CDR2 SVGIG (reference sequence). V was clipped by 0 bases and J by 3 bases, with 8 bases between them. The CDR3 is 13 residues long. CDR3 region: CAWSVGGDYGYTF. CDR3 bases: TGTGCCTGGAGTGTAGGAGGTGACTATGGCTACACCTTC.

The chain couples TRBV6-4 to TRBJ1-1, with D possibly being TRBD1 (5 bases). The CDR3 covers 13 residues. Trimming took off 3 bases at V and 4 bases at J, with 9 bases between the two ends. Germline CDR1 MRHNA, CDR2 SNTAGT. CDR3 bases: TGTGCCAGCAGTGAAGGGGTTGGCACTGAAGCTTTCTTT. This translates into CASSEGVGTEAFF.

The gene calls are TRBV5-1 and TRBJ2-5; TRBD2 matches at 11 bases. The V segment lost 0 bases and the J segment 9 bases; nucleotides outside the gene matches: 16. This CDR3 is 18 amino acids long. The V gene's germline CDR1 is SGHRS and CDR2 YFSETQ. DNA of the CDR3: TGCGCCAGCAGCTTGGGGCTAGCGGGGGGTCGTTCCCCCCACGCCCAGTACTTC. Protein sequence: CASSLGLAGGRSPHAQYF.

This chain uses TRBV30 with TRBJ2-2, with TRBD2 matching 9 bases. The CDR3 totals 14 residues. In germline, CDR1 is GTSNPN, CDR2 SVGIG (reference sequence). J was trimmed by 6 bases and V by 5 bases; bases with no gene match: 7. The CDR3 protein is CAWDRGGAAGELFF. The DNA for the CDR3 is TGTGCCTGGGACCGCGGGGGGGCCGCCGGGGAGCTGTTTTTT. Full variable domain (remainder filled in from reference TRBV30 and TRBJ2-2): SQTIHQWPATLVQPVGSPLSLECTVEGTSNPNLYWYRQAAGRGLQLLFYSVGIGQISSEVPQNLSASRPQDRQFILSSKKLLLSDSGFYLCAWDRGGAAGELFFGEGSRLTVL.

The chain is built from TRBV4-1 and TRBJ2-7; D is unresolved. The V and J ends lost 0 bases and 2 bases respectively, with 17 bases between them. Per the germline V gene, CDR1 is MGHRA and CDR2 is YSYEKL. The CDR3 is 17 amino acids. The DNA for the CDR3 is TGCGCCAGCAGCCAAGATCCTCCGACGGAGCGCGCCTACGAGCAGTACTTC. It is translated as CASSQDPPTERAYEQYF.

The chain carries TRBV5-6 and TRBJ2-3; D uncertain. The V gene's germline CDR1 is SGHDT and CDR2 YYEEEE. Trimming removed 5 bases at V and 1 base at J, with 17 bases between. The CDR3 runs 16 residues. The CDR3 loop is CASRLGRRGGTDTQYF. The CDR3 DNA follows: TGTGCCAGCAGGCTTGGCCGGCGAGGAGGCACAGATACGCAGTATTTT.

This sequence joins TRBV30 and TRBJ2-2; maybe TRBD1 (5 bases). Trimming removed 1 base at V and 1 base at J, with 16 bases between. The CDR3 runs to 17 residues. Germline CDR1 reads GTSNPN; CDR2 reads SVGIG (reference sequence). CDR3: CAWSGGPLRWNTGELFF. Here the CDR3 DNA reads TGTGCCTGGAGTGGGGGCCCGTTGAGGTGGAACACCGGGGAGCTGTTTTTT.

V is TRBV3-1 (or the pseudogene TRBV3-2) and J is TRBJ2-4; D is ambiguous. Germline CDR1 is LGHDT and CDR2 is YNNKEL (reference sequence). The CDR3 loop spans 13 amino acids. Trimming shortened V by 0 bases and J by 9 bases, and 9 bases separated the two germline ends. CDR3 in amino acids: CASSQEAPPIQYF. DNA of the CDR3: TGTGCCAGCAGCCAAGAGGCCCCCCCCATTCAGTACTTC.

The chain's CDR3 is CASSSGDRGGEQYF. In DNA, the CDR3 is TGCGCCAGCAGTTCCGGGGACAGGGGAGGCGAGCAGTACTTC. The chain couples TRBV5-1 to TRBJ2-7; TRBD1 matches at 10 bases. The V segment lost 5 bases and the J segment 6 bases; nucleotides outside the gene matches: 8. The CDR3 is 14 amino acids. CDR1 SGHRS and CDR2 YFSETQ come from the germline V gene.

J is TRBJ2-5 and V is TRBV5-4; 8 bases are a match to TRBD1. The CDR3 loop spans 16 amino acids. Germline V CDR1 and CDR2: SGHNT, YYREEE (reference sequence). V dropped 1 base and J dropped 4; count of bases not matched to a gene: 9. The CDR3 DNA reads as TGTGCCAGCAGCTTGATGATCGGACAGGGTCTAGAGACCCAGTACTTC. Translation: CASSLMIGQGLETQYF.

The chain couples TRBV5-5 to TRBJ1-1; 7 bases map to TRBD1. The CDR3 is 14 residues long. With 2 bases clipped from V and 4 bases from J, the junction kept 5 bases outside the gene matches. In germline, CDR1 is SGHKS, CDR2 YYEKEE (reference sequence). The CDR3 DNA reads TGTGCCAGCAGCTTTATGACAGGGAGCACTGAAGCTTTCTTT. This translates into CASSFMTGSTEAFF.

The chain is built from TRBV5-5 and TRBJ2-3; D unclear. Germline assignment: CDR1 SGHKS and CDR2 YYEKEE (reference sequence). With 2 bases removed from V and 3 bases from J, the gap between germline ends came to 10 bases. The CDR3 has 14 amino acids. The CDR3 coding sequence is TGTGCCAGCAGCTTCCCGGGTCAAACAGATACGCAGTATTTT. Encoded protein: CASSFPGQTDTQYF.

The CDR3 sequence: CASSSRVNEQFF. CDR3 in DNA: TGTGCCAGCAGCTCGCGGGTGAATGAGCAGTTCTTC. V gene TRBV6-2 or TRBV6-3 combines with J gene TRBJ2-1, with D perhaps TRBD2 (5 bases). Germline lookup yields CDR1 MNHEY and CDR2 SVGEGT. CDR3 length: 12 residues. Trimming took 6 bases from V and 7 from J, leaving 10 bases between them.

The chain is built from TRBV5-1 and TRBJ1-3; D unclear. The CDR3 contains 17 residues. Trimming removed 2 bases from V and 0 bases from J, with 15 bases in between. CDR1 and CDR2 (germline): SGHRS, YFSETQ. CDR3 loop: CASSFYGAPNSGNTIYF. CDR3 DNA sequence: TGCGCCAGCAGCTTCTACGGAGCTCCCAACTCTGGAAACACCATATATTTT.

The chain links TRBV2 to TRBJ1-2; D is undetermined. Trimming pared 3 bases from V and 5 bases from J, leaving 16 bases between. The CDR3 runs 15 residues. The germline CDR1 and CDR2 sequences are SNHLY and FYNNEI. In nucleotides, the CDR3 is TGTGCCAGCAGTGAGCAGGCAGGAGGGTTGTATGGCTACACCTTC. Translated: CASSEQAGGLYGYTF.

The rearrangement links TRBV4-1 to TRBJ1-4, with D tentatively TRBD1 (6 bases). The V end lost 0 bases, the J end lost 8 bases, and 13 bases lay between the germline ends. The CDR3 covers 15 residues. Per the germline V gene, CDR1 is MGHRA and CDR2 is YSYEKL. The CDR3: CASSQDEGVGEKLFF. The CDR3 DNA reads as TGCGCCAGCAGCCAAGATGAGGGGGTGGGGGAAAAACTGTTTTTT.

J is TRBJ1-6 and V is TRBV4-1; the D gene is possibly TRBD1 (5 bases). Germline CDR1 is MGHRA and CDR2 is YSYEKL. CDR3 length: 16 residues. V was shortened by 0 bases and J by 7 bases, with 13 bases between the two germline ends. The CDR3 sequence is CASSQDTGLGNSPLHF. The DNA of the CDR3 is TGCGCCAGCAGCCAAGATACGGGACTGGGGAATTCACCCCTCCACTTT.

The chain recombines TRBV4-1 with TRBJ1-5; no firm D call. The CDR3 extends over 15 amino acids. Germline V gene sequence: CDR1 MGHRA, CDR2 YSYEKL. The germline V and J ends were trimmed by 4 bases and 7 bases, with 17 bases remaining between them. The DNA of the CDR3 is TGCGCCAGCAGCCGAGGGCCAAATATGGTCCAGCCCCAGCATTTT. This gives the protein CASSRGPNMVQPQHF.

This chain uses TRBV7-9 with TRBJ2-5; 10 bases fit TRBD2. The CDR3 has 17 amino acids. The V gene end was trimmed by 4 bases and the J gene end by 2 bases; junction bases not matched to a gene: 10. Germline lookup yields CDR1 SEHNR and CDR2 FQNEAQ (reference sequence). CDR3 in DNA: TGTGCCAGCAGCTCCCCTTCCGGACTAGCGGTTCAAGAGACCCAGTACTTC. Amino acids: CASSSPSGLAVQETQYF.

The chain has TRBV12-3 or TRBV12-4 and TRBJ1-2, with 7 bases aligning to TRBD1. The CDR3 spans 13 residues. The V segment lost 6 bases and the J segment 4 bases; nucleotides outside the gene matches: 5. CDR3 nucleotides: TGTGCCAGCAGCCAGGACAGGATCTATGGCTACACCTTC. Its translation is CASSQDRIYGYTF.

This chain joins TRBV4-1 and TRBJ2-3; D call uncertain. The CDR3 spans 14 residues. Germline CDR1 reads MGHRA; CDR2 reads YSYEKL. With 3 bases removed from V and 0 bases from J, the gap between germline ends came to 7 bases. DNA of the CDR3: TGCGCCAGCAGCCAGGTGACTAGCACAGATACGCAGTATTTT. This translates into CASSQVTSTDTQYF.

The chain couples TRBV7-2 to TRBJ2-7; perhaps TRBD2 as D (5 bases). V was cut by 2 bases and J by 6 bases, with 17 bases left in between. CDR1 SGHTA and CDR2 FQGNSA come from the germline V gene. The CDR3 length is 15 residues. As DNA, the CDR3 is TGTGCCAGCAGCTTACAGGCGCACCTCGAGGGCGAGCAGTACTTC. Translation gives CASSLQAHLEGEQYF.

The sample holds one count of this clone. CDR3 in DNA: TGTGCCAGCAGCTCTCAAACAGGGGGCAAAGTCTACGAGCAGTACTTC. Translated, it gives CASSSQTGGKVYEQYF. The chain links TRBV7-3 to TRBJ2-7, with 9 bases fitting TRBD1. Germline-derived CDR1 and CDR2 are SGHTA and FQGTGA. The CDR3 loop spans 16 amino acids. V was clipped by 4 bases and J by 3 bases; unmatched bases: 10.

This chain uses TRBV7-2 with TRBJ1-1; D is ambiguous. The CDR3 sequence is 15 residues long. Per the germline V gene, CDR1 is SGHTA and CDR2 is FQGNSA. Trimming shortened V by 1 base and J by 7 bases, and 16 bases separated the two germline ends. Written as DNA, the CDR3 is TGTGCCAGCAGCTTAGGCGACTGGAGAAGGAGTGAAGCTTTCTTT. This codes for CASSLGDWRRSEAFF.

The gene calls are TRBV5-4 and TRBJ2-5, with D possibly TRBD1 on 6 matching bases. Trimming took off 4 bases at V and 5 bases at J, with 15 bases between the two ends. The V gene's germline CDR1 is SGHNT and CDR2 YYREEE (reference sequence). The CDR3 covers 14 residues. CDR3: CASSAELGAETQYF. The DNA of the CDR3 is TGTGCCAGCAGCGCGGAACTGGGGGCGGAGACCCAGTACTTC.